The clone carrying this T cell receptor (beta chain) was seen once. Its cognate antigen is unknown. This record belongs to a study of Ad26.COV2.S vaccination and SARS-CoV-2 variants. Study-wide results and caveats: Measures of TCR breadth and depth may have fallen short of total T cell responses. Those who received vaccine or placebo ended up with similar non-spike TCR breadth.

V was clipped by 7 bases and J by 0 bases, with 12 bases between them. Germline CDR1 reads MNHEY; CDR2 reads SVGAGI. CDR3 length equals 14 residues. Generated by immunoSEQ multiplex PCR, the TCRdb table keeps only in-frame clones and is missing some. The sample lists some 320,000 clones, around 84% occurring once. Treatment denoted: around 19 received Ad26.COV2.S at low or high dose, single or two shots; several received placebo; per-sample allocation not given. Samples came from day 63 after the first vaccine or placebo injection. Aged 18-55 years, donor was enrolled in Boston in 2020. The sample in question was peripheral blood, obtained in a trial of Ad26.COV2.S vaccine versus placebo. The chain joins TRBV6-5 to TRBJ2-5; possibly TRBD1 or TRBD2 for D (5 bases each). The TCR originated in a person aged 18-60 years who received the Ad26.COV2.S COVID-19 vaccine or a placebo. The CDR3 spells CASKQGTDQETQYF. The CDR3 nucleotides are TGTGCCAGCAAACAAGGGACCGACCAAGAGACCCAGTACTTC.